The 15 T cell receptor beta chains below come from one sample, sequenced in a study of STAT5B mutations in CD4+ large granular lymphocyte leukemia. This table comes from immunoSEQ multiplex PCR, and its TCRdb copy is limited to in-frame clones, with some not included. Among 45,000 to 55,000 clones listed, roughly 70% were seen once. Sequenced material: CD4+ T cells from blood buffy coats. These receptors came from a human donor in good health.

The chain is built from TRBV5-1 and TRBJ2-7; a possible D gene is TRBD1 (6 bases). Germline V CDR1 and CDR2: SGHRS, YFSETQ. V gave up 3 bases and J gave up 6 bases, with 16 bases separating them. The CDR3 consists of 14 residues. The CDR3 DNA reads as TGCGCCAGCAGCTCTTCCCAGGCAGGGGCCGAGCAGTACTTC. The encoded protein is CASSSSQAGAEQYF.

V and J are TRBV9 and TRBJ1-1; tentative D call: TRBD1 (6 bases). Germline lookup yields CDR1 SGDLS and CDR2 YYNGEE. The CDR3 length is 16 residues. With 0 bases removed from V and 6 bases from J, the gap between germline ends came to 18 bases. Written as DNA, the CDR3 is TGTGCCAGCAGCGTAGGGGGGGCAGGGCGTCCTGCTGAAGCTTTCTTT. Residues: CASSVGGAGRPAEAFF.

The chain joins TRBV19 to TRBJ1-5; D might be TRBD1 (5 bases). Germline values: CDR1 LNHDA, CDR2 SQIVND (reference sequence). This CDR3 is built from 15 residues. V lost 3 bases and J lost 2, with 11 bases in between. The CDR3 sequence is CASSIGQGGNQPQHF. The CDR3 DNA reads TGTGCCAGTAGTATCGGTCAGGGTGGCAATCAGCCCCAGCATTTT. The complete variable domain, with remaining parts taken from reference TRBV19 and TRBJ1-5, reads DGGITQSPKYLFRKEGQNVTLSCEQNLNHDAMYWYRQDPGQGLRLIYYSQIVNDFQKGDIAEGYSVSREKKESFPLTVTSAQKNPTAFYLCASSIGQGGNQPQHFGDGTRLSIL.

The chain joins TRBV6-5 to TRBJ2-7, with D possibly being TRBD1 (5 bases). Between the trimmed V and J ends, which lost 2 bases and 2 bases, there was a span of 13 bases. Germline V gene lookup returns CDR1 MNHEY and CDR2 SVGAGI. The CDR3 covers 15 residues. The CDR3 bases are TGTGCCAGCAGTTACGCGCAGGGTGCCGCCTACGAGCAGTACGTC. It encodes CASSYAQGAAYEQYV.

This chain joins TRBV7-2 and TRBJ1-5; D is unclear. V lost 1 base and J lost 6, with 10 bases in between. This CDR3 comprises 14 residues. The germline CDR1 and CDR2 sequences are SGHTA and FQGNSA. CDR3 sequence (DNA): TGTGCCAGCAGCTTAGTCGAATACCTTCAGCCCCAGCATTTT. This translates into CASSLVEYLQPQHF.

The chain joins TRBV19 to TRBJ1-5; D unresolved. The CDR3 totals 15 residues. Germline values: CDR1 LNHDA, CDR2 SQIVND (reference sequence). Trimming left V 5 bases short and J 0 bases short, with 11 bases between. This chain's CDR3 is CASSPDVYSNQPQHF. CDR3 sequence (DNA): TGTGCCAGTAGTCCGGACGTTTATAGCAATCAGCCCCAGCATTTT.

The gene calls are TRBV7-9 and TRBJ2-4; 16 bases map to TRBD2. Germline CDR1 SEHNR, CDR2 FQNEAQ (reference sequence). CDR3 length: 14 residues. V shed 5 bases and J 14 bases; nucleotides not matched to a gene: 6. CDR3 nucleotide sequence: TGTGCCAGCAGCCCCGGGACTAGCGGGGGGGCCGAGTACTTC. Its translation: CASSPGTSGGAEYF.

This chain links TRBV5-6 with TRBJ2-5, with D perhaps TRBD1 (6 bases). The J call is uncertain, as TRBJ2-7 better fits the DNA end. CDR3 size: 15 residues. Germline loops: CDR1 SGHDT, CDR2 YYEEEE. The DNA of the CDR3 is TGTGCCAGCAGCCAAACAGGGAAGGGGGAGTACGAGCAGTACTTC. This encodes CASSQTGKGEYEQYF.

This sequence joins TRBV5-1 and TRBJ1-1, with D perhaps matching TRBD1 (5 bases). The CDR3 length is 13 residues. Germline V gene lookup returns CDR1 SGHRS and CDR2 YFSETQ. The V and J ends lost 4 bases and 11 bases respectively, with 18 bases between them. CDR3 in amino acids: CASSGEQAEGAFF. The CDR3 DNA follows: TGCGCCAGCAGCGGGGAACAGGCAGAGGGGGCTTTCTTT.

This chain connects TRBV18 to TRBJ2-3; TRBD1 matches at 8 bases. The CDR3 spans 15 residues. The junction had 4 bases not matched to a gene; V was cut back by 2 bases and J by 3 bases. Germline V gives CDR1 KGHSH, CDR2 LQKENI. CDR3 loop: CASSPSRGQTDTQYF. Written as DNA, the CDR3 is TGTGCCAGCTCACCATCCAGGGGGCAGACAGATACGCAGTATTTT.

The V call is TRBV28, the J call TRBJ2-1, with TRBD2 matching 9 bases. Germline CDR1 MDHEN, CDR2 SYDVKM. The trim removed 9 bases at V and 8 bases at J, leaving 5 bases unmatched. The CDR3 is 12 amino acids. The CDR3 DNA reads TGTGCCAGTACTAGCGGGCGGGATGAGCAGTTCTTC. Amino acids: CASTSGRDEQFF.

J is TRBJ2-1 and V is TRBV7-6; 12 nucleotides line up with TRBD2. Germline V gene sequence: CDR1 SGHVS, CDR2 FNYEAQ. Trimming took 0 bases from V and 3 from J; bases not matched to a gene: 3. The length of the CDR3 is 17 residues. The DNA of the CDR3 is TGTGCCAGCAGCTTAGCGATGACTAGCGGGGGCTACAATGAGCAGTTCTTC. Encoded protein: CASSLAMTSGGYNEQFF.

The V and J genes are TRBV30 and TRBJ1-2, with D possibly TRBD1 on 6 matching bases. The CDR3 has 13 residues. V was clipped by 2 bases and J by 4 bases, with 11 bases between them. CDR1 is GTSNPN and CDR2 is SVGIG in the germline V gene (reference sequence). The CDR3 protein is CAWSSGGIYGYTF. Written as DNA, the CDR3 is TGTGCCTGGAGTTCGGGGGGCATCTATGGCTACACCTTC.

J is TRBJ2-5 and V is TRBV2; TRBD1 or TRBD2 may be the D gene (6 bases each). V was pared by 1 base and J by 2 bases, with 11 bases between. Per germline, CDR1 SNHLY and CDR2 FYNNEI. This CDR3 has 15 residues. The CDR3 region has the DNA TGTGCCAGCAGTGAAGGGGCGGGGACACAAGAGACCCAGTACTTC. Its translation is CASSEGAGTQETQYF.

V gene TRBV14 combines with J gene TRBJ2-7; tentatively, D is TRBD1 (6 bases). Germline loops: CDR1 SGHDN, CDR2 FVKESK. V was clipped by 2 bases and J by 7 bases, with 9 bases between them. CDR3 length: 12 amino acids. The CDR3 loop reads CASSQTGLEQYV. The CDR3 DNA reads as TGTGCCAGCAGCCAAACAGGGCTTGAGCAGTACGTC.